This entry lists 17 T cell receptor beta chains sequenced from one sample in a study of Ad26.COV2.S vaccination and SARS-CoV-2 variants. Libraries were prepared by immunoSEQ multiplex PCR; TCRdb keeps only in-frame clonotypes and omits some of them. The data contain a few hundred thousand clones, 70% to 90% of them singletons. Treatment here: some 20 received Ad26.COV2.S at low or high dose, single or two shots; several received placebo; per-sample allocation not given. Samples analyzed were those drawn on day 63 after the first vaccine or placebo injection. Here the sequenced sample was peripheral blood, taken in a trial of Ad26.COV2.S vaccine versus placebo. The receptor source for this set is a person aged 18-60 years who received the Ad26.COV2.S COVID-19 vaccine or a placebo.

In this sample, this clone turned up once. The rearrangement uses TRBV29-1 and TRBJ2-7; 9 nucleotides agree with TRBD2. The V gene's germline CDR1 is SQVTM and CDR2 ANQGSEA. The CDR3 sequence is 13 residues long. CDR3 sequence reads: CSTAGGPHYEQYF. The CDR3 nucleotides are TGCAGTACGGCGGGAGGGCCACACTACGAGCAGTACTTC.

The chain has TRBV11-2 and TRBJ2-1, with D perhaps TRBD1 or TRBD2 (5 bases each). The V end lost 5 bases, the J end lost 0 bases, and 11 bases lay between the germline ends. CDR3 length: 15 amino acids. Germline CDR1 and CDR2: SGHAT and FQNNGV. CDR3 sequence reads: CASSEGWGSYNEQFF. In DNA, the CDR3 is TGTGCCAGCAGCGAGGGGTGGGGCTCCTACAATGAGCAGTTCTTC.

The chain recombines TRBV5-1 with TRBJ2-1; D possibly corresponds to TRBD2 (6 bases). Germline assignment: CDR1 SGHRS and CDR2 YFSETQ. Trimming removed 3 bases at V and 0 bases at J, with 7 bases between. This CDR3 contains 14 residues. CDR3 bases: TGCGCCAGCAGCTCCGGGGGCTCCTACAATGAGCAGTTCTTC. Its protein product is CASSSGGSYNEQFF.

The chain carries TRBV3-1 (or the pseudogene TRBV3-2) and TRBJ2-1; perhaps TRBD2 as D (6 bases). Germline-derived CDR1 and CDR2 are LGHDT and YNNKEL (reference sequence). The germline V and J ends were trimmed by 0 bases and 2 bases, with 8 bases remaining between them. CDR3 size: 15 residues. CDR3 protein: CASSQETSPYNEQFF. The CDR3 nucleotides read TGTGCCAGCAGCCAAGAAACTAGCCCCTACAATGAGCAGTTCTTC.

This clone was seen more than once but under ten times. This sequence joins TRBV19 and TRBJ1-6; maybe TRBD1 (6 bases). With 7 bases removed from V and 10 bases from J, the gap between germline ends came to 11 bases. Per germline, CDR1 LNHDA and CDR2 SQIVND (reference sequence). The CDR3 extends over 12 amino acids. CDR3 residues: CASTGVGSPLHF. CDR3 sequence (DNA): TGTGCCAGTACAGGGGTAGGCTCACCCCTCCACTTT.

The chain's CDR3 is CASSPTMNTEAFF. The CDR3 DNA is TGTGCCAGCAGCCCAACCATGAACACTGAAGCTTTCTTT. The chain joins TRBV7-2 to TRBJ1-1; D is undetermined. This CDR3 comprises 13 residues. CDR1 is SGHTA, CDR2 FQGNSA, per germline. V dropped 5 bases and J dropped 0 bases, with 7 bases sitting between them. Combining the CDR3 with reference TRBV7-2 and TRBJ1-1 gives the whole variable domain GAGVSQSPSNKVTEKGKDVELRCDPISGHTALYWYRQSLGQGLEFLIYFQGNSAPDKSGLPSDRFSAERTGGSVSTLTIQRTQQEDSAVYLCASSPTMNTEAFFGQGTRLTVV.

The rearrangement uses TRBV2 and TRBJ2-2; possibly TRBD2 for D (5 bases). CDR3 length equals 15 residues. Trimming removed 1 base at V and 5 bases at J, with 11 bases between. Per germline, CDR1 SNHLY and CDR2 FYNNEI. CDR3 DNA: TGTGCCAGCAGTGAAGGCGGGTGGGGTACCGGGGAGCTGTTTTTT. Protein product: CASSEGGWGTGELFF.

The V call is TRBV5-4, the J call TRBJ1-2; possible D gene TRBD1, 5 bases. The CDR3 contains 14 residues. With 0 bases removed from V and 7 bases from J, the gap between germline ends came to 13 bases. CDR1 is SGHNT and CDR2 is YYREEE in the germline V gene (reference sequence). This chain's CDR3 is CASSLESGNGGYTF. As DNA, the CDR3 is TGTGCCAGCAGCTTGGAATCAGGGAACGGTGGCTACACCTTC.

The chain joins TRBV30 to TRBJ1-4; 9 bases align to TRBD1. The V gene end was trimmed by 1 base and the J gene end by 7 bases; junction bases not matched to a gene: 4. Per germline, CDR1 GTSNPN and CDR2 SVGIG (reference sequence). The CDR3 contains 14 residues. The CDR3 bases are TGTGCCTGGAGTGCGAGGACAGGGGCTGAAAAACTGTTTTTT. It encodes CAWSARTGAEKLFF. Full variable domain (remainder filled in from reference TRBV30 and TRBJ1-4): SQTIHQWPATLVQPVGSPLSLECTVEGTSNPNLYWYRQAAGRGLQLLFYSVGIGQISSEVPQNLSASRPQDRQFILSSKKLLLSDSGFYLCAWSARTGAEKLFFGSGTQLSVL.

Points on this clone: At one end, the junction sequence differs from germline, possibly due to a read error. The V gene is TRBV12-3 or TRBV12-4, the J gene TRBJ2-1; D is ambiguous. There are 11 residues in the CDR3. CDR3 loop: CASRFGNEQFF. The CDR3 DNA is TGTGCCAGCCGTTTCGGGAATGAGCAGTTCTTC.

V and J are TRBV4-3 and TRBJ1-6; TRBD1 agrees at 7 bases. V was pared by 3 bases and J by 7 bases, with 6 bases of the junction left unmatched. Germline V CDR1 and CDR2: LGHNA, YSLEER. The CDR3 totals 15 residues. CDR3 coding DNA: TGCGCCAGCAGCCAGATAGGGACAGAAAATTCACCCCTCCACTTT. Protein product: CASSQIGTENSPLHF.

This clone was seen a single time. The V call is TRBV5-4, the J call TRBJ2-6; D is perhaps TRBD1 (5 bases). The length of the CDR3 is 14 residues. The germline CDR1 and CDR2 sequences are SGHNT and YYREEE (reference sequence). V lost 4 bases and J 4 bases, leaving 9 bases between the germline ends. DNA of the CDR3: TGTGCCAGCAGCGTGCAGGGCGGGGCCAACGTCCTGACTTTC. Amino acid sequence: CASSVQGGANVLTF. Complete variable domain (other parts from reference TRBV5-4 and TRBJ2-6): ETGVTQSPTHLIKTRGQQVTLRCSSQSGHNTVSWYQQALGQGPQFIFQYYREEENGRGNFPPRFSGLQFPNYSSELNVNALELDDSALYLCASSVQGGANVLTFGAGSRLTVL.

The CDR3 region is CASRVPPGRNSNQPQHF. CDR3 nucleotide sequence: TGCGCCAGCAGGGTGCCCCCGGGACGCAATAGCAATCAGCCCCAGCATTTT. The chain joins TRBV5-1 to TRBJ1-5; possible D gene TRBD1, 5 bases. CDR1 and CDR2 from the germline V gene are SGHRS and YFSETQ. The CDR3 totals 17 residues. Trimming pared 5 bases from V and 0 bases from J, leaving 18 bases between.

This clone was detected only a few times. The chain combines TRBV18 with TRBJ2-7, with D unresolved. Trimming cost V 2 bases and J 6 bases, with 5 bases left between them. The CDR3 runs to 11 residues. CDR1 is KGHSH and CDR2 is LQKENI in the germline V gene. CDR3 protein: CASSPRAEQYF. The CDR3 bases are TGTGCCAGCTCACCAAGGGCCGAGCAGTACTTC.

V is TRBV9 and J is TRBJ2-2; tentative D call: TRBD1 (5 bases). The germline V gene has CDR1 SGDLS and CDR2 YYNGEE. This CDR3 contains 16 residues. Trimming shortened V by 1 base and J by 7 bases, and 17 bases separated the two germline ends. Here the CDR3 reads CASSVRLPFQGGELFF. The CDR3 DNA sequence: TGTGCCAGCAGCGTACGACTTCCATTCCAGGGCGGGGAGCTGTTTTTT.

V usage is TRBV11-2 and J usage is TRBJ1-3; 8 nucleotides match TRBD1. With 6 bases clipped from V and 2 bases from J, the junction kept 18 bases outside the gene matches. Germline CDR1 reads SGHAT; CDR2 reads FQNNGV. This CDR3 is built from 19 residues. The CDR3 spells CASSHITLGRGQAGNTIYF. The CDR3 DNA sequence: TGTGCCAGCAGTCACATCACTCTGGGCAGGGGGCAAGCTGGAAACACCATATATTTT.

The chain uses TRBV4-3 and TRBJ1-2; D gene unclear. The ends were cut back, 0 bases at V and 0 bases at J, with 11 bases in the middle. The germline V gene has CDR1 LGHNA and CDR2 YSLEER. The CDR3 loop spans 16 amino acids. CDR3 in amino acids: CASSQDRRQPNYGYTF. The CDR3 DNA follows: TGCGCCAGCAGCCAAGATAGGCGCCAGCCTAACTATGGCTACACCTTC.